The T cell receptor (beta chain) described here comes from a study of control samples from healthy donors and cancer patients. V shed 6 bases, J shed 12 bases, and the junction held 13 bases outside the gene matches. The CDR3 extends over 14 amino acids. Germline CDR1 and CDR2: SGHDT and YYEEEE. Repertoires were generated with immunoSEQ multiplex PCR, while TCRdb's copy carries only in-frame clones and drops some. The sample contains some 100,000 clones, about 88% of which appear only once. V is TRBV5-6 and J is TRBJ2-1, with 9 bases identical to TRBD2. The TCR comes from a woman aged 45-59 years in good health. Sequencing was done on a sample of blood. The chain's CDR3 is CASTRTRASGVQFF. CDR3 DNA: TGTGCCAGCACCCGGACTAGGGCTAGCGGGGTGCAGTTCTTC. The complete variable domain, with remaining parts taken from reference TRBV5-6 and TRBJ2-1, reads DAGVTQSPTHLIKTRGQQVTLRCSPKSGHDTVSWYQQALGQGPQFIFQYYEEEERQRGNFPDRFSGHQFPNYSSELNVNALLLGDSALYLCASTRTRASGVQFFGPGTRLTVL.